The next 21 T cell receptor beta chains were all read from a single sample in a study of blood T cell repertoires in COVID-19. Sequencing was performed with immunoSEQ multiplex PCR; in TCRdb, only in-frame clones are kept and a portion is missing. This table holds under 300,000 clones, approximately 90% found once. The sequenced sample was peripheral blood. The receptor source for this set is a woman between 40 and 55 years old who had recovered from COVID-19.

V gene TRBV28 combines with J gene TRBJ2-7; no clear D. The CDR3 runs to 13 residues. Germline values: CDR1 MDHEN, CDR2 SYDVKM. V lost 3 bases and J 0 bases, leaving 6 bases between the germline ends. CDR3 DNA sequence: TGTGCCAGCAGTTTTATTAACTCCTACGAGCAGTACTTC. This gives the protein CASSFINSYEQYF. Drawing the rest from reference TRBV28 and TRBJ2-7, the complete variable domain is DVKVTQSSRYLVKRTGEKVFLECVQDMDHENMFWYRQDPGLGLRLIYFSYDVKMKEKGDIPEGYSVSREKKERFSLILESASTNQTSMYLCASSFINSYEQYFGPGTRLTVT.

CDR3 region: CASSPTGVSNQPQHF. The CDR3 DNA follows: TGTGCCAGCAGTCCGACAGGGGTAAGCAATCAGCCCCAGCATTTT. The rearrangement joins TRBV6-2 or TRBV6-3 to TRBJ1-5, with 8 bases fitting TRBD1. The CDR3 is 15 amino acids. The trim removed 5 bases at V and 1 base at J, leaving 4 bases unmatched. Per germline, CDR1 MNHEY and CDR2 SVGEGT.

V and J are TRBV3-1 (or the pseudogene TRBV3-2) and TRBJ2-1; TRBD2 might be the D (6 bases). The germline gives CDR1 LGHDT, CDR2 YNNKEL (reference sequence). V lost 4 bases and J lost 2, with 12 bases in between. This CDR3 is 15 amino acids long. CDR3 sequence (DNA): TGTGCCAGCAGCCCTAGCGTTCTGACCTACAATGAGCAGTTCTTC. Its protein is CASSPSVLTYNEQFF.

The J gene is TRBJ2-5, the V gene TRBV11-2; weak D call: TRBD1 (5 bases). Germline loops: CDR1 SGHAT, CDR2 FQNNGV. The CDR3 extends over 14 amino acids. Trimming took 0 bases from V and 7 from J, leaving 12 bases between them. As DNA, the CDR3 is TGTGCCAGCAGCTTAGAAGGGGAAGTGGGGACCCAGTACTTC. Translation: CASSLEGEVGTQYF.

This clone was picked up one time. The V gene is TRBV7-2, the J gene TRBJ2-3; 8 bases match TRBD1. The V gene's germline CDR1 is SGHTA and CDR2 FQGNSA. Trimming cost V 1 base and J 6 bases; bases outside gene matches: 6. This CDR3 is built from 15 residues. The CDR3 DNA sequence: TGTGCCAGCAGCTTAGTGACAGGGGAATCGGATACGCAGTATTTT. It translates to CASSLVTGESDTQYF.

In this sample, this clone turned up a few times. The chain combines TRBV11-2 with TRBJ2-7, with a possible D match to TRBD2 (6 bases). Germline-derived CDR1 and CDR2 are SGHAT and FQNNGV. This CDR3 is 16 amino acids long. Between the trimmed V and J ends, which lost 3 bases and 2 bases, there was a span of 17 bases. CDR3 protein: CASSFLSLRGPYEQYF. The CDR3 region has the DNA TGTGCCAGCAGCTTTCTTTCGTTGCGGGGTCCCTACGAGCAGTACTTC.

The table lists this clone with a count of one. The chain links TRBV11-1 to TRBJ2-1; 7 nucleotides agree with TRBD2. V lost 6 bases to trimming and J lost 4 bases; unmatched junction nucleotides: 3. Germline V CDR1 and CDR2: SGHAT, FQDESV (reference sequence). The CDR3 has 13 amino acids. Here the CDR3 DNA reads TGTGCCAGCAGGAGGGAGGGGTACAATGAGCAGTTCTTC. Protein: CASRREGYNEQFF. The full variable domain, rest sourced from reference TRBV11-1 and TRBJ2-1, is EAEVAQSPRYKITEKSQAVAFWCDPISGHATLYWYRQILGQGPELLVQFQDESVVDDSQLPKDRFSAERLKGVDSTLKIQPAELGDSAMYLCASRREGYNEQFFGPGTRLTVL.

The CDR3 is CASSATGTGGLSGANVLTF. The CDR3 DNA reads TGTGCCAGCAGTGCAACCGGGACAGGGGGTCTCTCTGGGGCCAACGTCCTGACTTTC. The V call is TRBV6-2 or TRBV6-3, the J call TRBJ2-6; 11 bases line up with TRBD1. The V gene end was trimmed by 5 bases and the J gene end by 0 bases; junction bases not matched to a gene: 9. The germline V gene encodes CDR1 MNHEY and CDR2 SVGEGT. The CDR3 totals 19 residues.

The chain employs TRBV5-4 and TRBJ2-1, with TRBD2 matching over 7 bases. The junction had 7 bases not matched to a gene; V was cut back by 4 bases and J by 3 bases. Germline assignment: CDR1 SGHNT and CDR2 YYREEE (reference sequence). This CDR3 contains 15 residues. Here the CDR3 DNA reads TGTGCCAGCAGCACCGGACTAGGGCTCTACAATGAGCAGTTCTTC. Its protein product is CASSTGLGLYNEQFF. The full variable domain, rest sourced from reference TRBV5-4 and TRBJ2-1, is ETGVTQSPTHLIKTRGQQVTLRCSSQSGHNTVSWYQQALGQGPQFIFQYYREEENGRGNFPPRFSGLQFPNYSSELNVNALELDDSALYLCASSTGLGLYNEQFFGPGTRLTVL.

This clone was observed a handful of times. The chain links TRBV6-5 to TRBJ2-3, with 13 bases fitting TRBD2. This CDR3 has 16 amino acids. Germline CDR1 MNHEY, CDR2 SVGAGI. J was trimmed by 8 bases and V by 1 base; bases with no gene match: 6. The CDR3 is CASSYLLAGGPGTQYF. The CDR3 DNA reads TGTGCCAGCAGTTACTTACTAGCGGGAGGGCCCGGTACGCAGTATTTT.

The J gene is TRBJ1-1, the V gene TRBV3-1 (or the pseudogene TRBV3-2); a possible D gene is TRBD1 (5 bases). V shed 1 base and J shed 0 bases, with 12 bases lying between them. Germline loops: CDR1 LGHDT, CDR2 YNNKEL (reference sequence). This CDR3 contains 16 residues. CDR3 sequence: CASSQGGGTMNTEAFF. The DNA of the CDR3 is TGTGCCAGCAGCCAAGGGGGGGGGACCATGAACACTGAAGCTTTCTTT.

The chain uses TRBV5-1 and TRBJ2-5, with 8 bases fitting TRBD1. Looked up from germline, CDR1 is SGHRS and CDR2 is YFSETQ. With 3 bases clipped from V and 5 bases from J, the junction kept 12 bases outside the gene matches. The CDR3 loop spans 16 amino acids. The DNA of the CDR3 is TGCGCCAGCAGCTGGGTTCAAGGACAGGGCGACGAGACCCAGTACTTC. It encodes CASSWVQGQGDETQYF.

This chain connects TRBV27 to TRBJ2-7; TRBD1 matches 8 bases. The CDR3 is 13 residues long. V shed 5 bases, J shed 4 bases, and the junction held 4 bases outside the gene matches. CDR1 MNHEY and CDR2 SMNVEV come from the germline V gene (reference sequence). CDR3 residues: CASSGRGRYEQYF. CDR3 nucleotide sequence: TGTGCCAGCAGTGGCAGGGGGCGGTACGAGCAGTACTTC.

The chain combines TRBV7-8 with TRBJ1-1; possible D gene TRBD1, 6 bases. The CDR3 is made up of 13 amino acids. V lost 5 bases to trimming and J lost 7 bases, with 14 bases between them. The germline V gene encodes CDR1 SGHVS and CDR2 FQNEAQ. The CDR3 nucleotides are TGTGCCAGCAGCGAAACAGGGAGGGATGAAGCTTTCTTT. Translation gives CASSETGRDEAFF.

The chain recombines TRBV2 with TRBJ2-7; the match to TRBD1 covers 7 bases. V gave up 5 bases and J gave up 3 bases; unmatched junction bases: 4. In germline, CDR1 is SNHLY, CDR2 FYNNEI. The CDR3 is made up of 13 amino acids. The CDR3 DNA is TGTGCCAGCAGTCCGACAGGGTTCTACGAGCAGTACTTC. Translation gives CASSPTGFYEQYF.

This chain connects TRBV7-2 to TRBJ1-1; weak D call: TRBD1 (5 bases). The CDR3 is made up of 15 amino acids. The ends were cut back, 5 bases at V and 1 base at J, with 14 bases in the middle. In germline, CDR1 is SGHTA, CDR2 FQGNSA. CDR3 nucleotide sequence: TGTGCCAGCAGCGTAGGGCGGGGGGGGAACACTGAAGCTTTCTTT. It specifies CASSVGRGGNTEAFF.

This clone was found once. The V call is TRBV6-1, the J call TRBJ1-4; 8 nucleotides agree with TRBD1. Germline V CDR1 and CDR2: MNHNS, SASEGT. CDR3 length: 15 amino acids. V lost 0 bases and J lost 4; bases outside the gene matches: 1. The CDR3 loop reads CASSEAQGGNEKLFF. The CDR3 bases are TGTGCCAGCAGTGAAGCACAGGGGGGTAATGAAAAACTGTTTTTT.

The genes are TRBV5-1 and TRBJ2-2; possibly TRBD1 for D (5 bases). V dropped 5 bases and J dropped 2 bases, with 10 bases sitting between them. The CDR3 loop spans 14 amino acids. The germline gives CDR1 SGHRS, CDR2 YFSETQ. The CDR3 coding sequence is TGCGCCAGCAGTCAGACAGCAAACACCGGGGAGCTGTTTTTT. Protein sequence: CASSQTANTGELFF. Full variable domain (missing parts from reference TRBV5-1 and TRBJ2-2): KAGVTQTPRYLIKTRGQQVTLSCSPISGHRSVSWYQQTPGQGLQFLFEYFSETQRNKGNFPGRFSGRQFSNSRSEMNVSTLELGDSALYLCASSQTANTGELFFGEGSRLTVL.

This clone appeared once. The genes are TRBV25-1 and TRBJ1-2; 9 bases agree with TRBD1. The CDR3 is made up of 18 amino acids. Germline V gene data show CDR1 as MGHDK and CDR2 as SYGVNS. With V trimmed by 8 bases and J by 0 bases, 16 bases remained unmatched. The CDR3 DNA sequence: TGTGCCAGCTCGTTAACTACAGGGGGCGGCCCATCTAACTATGGCTACACCTTC. This encodes CASSLTTGGGPSNYGYTF.

The count of this clone is one. The chain recombines TRBV4-1 with TRBJ2-5, with D tentatively TRBD2 (5 bases). V gave up 4 bases and J gave up 10 bases, with 25 bases separating them. CDR1 is MGHRA, CDR2 YSYEKL, per germline. The CDR3 is 16 amino acids. CDR3 residues: CASSPLEGRNTRDQYF. The CDR3 coding sequence is TGCGCCAGCAGCCCGCTCGAGGGCAGGAACACCCGGGACCAGTACTTC.

The genes are TRBV6-4 and TRBJ1-5; no clear D. The germline V gene encodes CDR1 MRHNA and CDR2 SNTAGT. This CDR3 contains 14 residues. Trimming removed 3 bases at V and 1 base at J, with 7 bases between. The CDR3 DNA follows: TGTGCCAGCAGTGAAACTTGGAGCAATCAGCCCCAGCATTTT. Translation: CASSETWSNQPQHF.